These 23 T cell receptor beta chains share one sample of origin, sequenced in a study of CXCR3-negative and CXCR3-positive naive CD8 T cells. Libraries of TRB cDNA were made by 5' RACE and carried UMIs. TCRdb re-called the 5' RACE reads and catalogs CDR3 proteins one per entry, DNA excluded. Its table records 150,000 or so distinct CDR3 sequences. Sample: naive CXCR3- CD8+ T cells from blood. Subset specified: CD45RO-CCR7+CD27+CD95- naive CD8+ T cells lacking CXCR3 (TNR3-). These receptors originate from a human donor in good health. Some clones in this sample may be carry-over from other donors' samples.

This chain joins TRBV7-8 and TRBJ2-1. CDR3 length: 16 residues. Germline lookup yields CDR1 SGHVS and CDR2 FQNEAQ. CDR3 loop: CASSPTTGAHVNEQFF.

V gene TRBV6-6 combines with J gene TRBJ2-2. CDR3 length: 17 residues. Germline-derived CDR1 and CDR2 are MNHNY and SVGAGI (reference sequence). Here the CDR3 reads CASSSPTTASYTGELFF.

V gene TRBV6-4 combines with J gene TRBJ2-3; lacking DNA, the TRBD2 call made by TCRdb goes unchecked. The CDR3 is 15 amino acids. CDR1 is MRHNA and CDR2 is SNTAGT in the germline V gene. CDR3 in amino acids: CASGDSGGAADTQYF.

V is TRBV19 and J is TRBJ2-3. The length of the CDR3 is 11 residues. Germline-derived CDR1 and CDR2 are LNHDA and SQIVND (reference sequence). The CDR3 loop reads CASALGDTQYF.

The genes are TRBV6-5 and TRBJ2-1; TCRdb proposes TRBD1, but this gene call is untestable without DNA. Germline lookup yields CDR1 MNHEY and CDR2 SVGAGI. CDR3 size: 16 residues. The CDR3 here is CASSYPRTGGGYEQFF.

The CDR3 sequence: CSVDGGGNQPQHF. V and J are TRBV29-1 and TRBJ1-5. The length of the CDR3 is 13 residues. CDR1 is SQVTM, CDR2 ANQGSEA, per germline.

The gene calls are TRBV29-1 and TRBJ2-1; without DNA, the TCRdb call of TRBD1 cannot be checked. Germline V gives CDR1 SQVTM, CDR2 ANQGSEA. The CDR3 sequence is 15 residues long. The CDR3 reads CSVEGPGTGNNEQFF.

The chain has TRBV12-3 or TRBV12-4 and TRBJ2-2; TCRdb reports TRBD1, a call that lacks DNA to check it against. The CDR3 totals 15 residues. The CDR3 loop reads CASSLSAGETGELFF.

The chain recombines TRBV2 with TRBJ2-5; there is no DNA to check the TCRdb D call of TRBD1. The germline CDR1 and CDR2 sequences are SNHLY and FYNNEI. CDR3 length equals 13 residues. The CDR3 sequence is CASRASGTPQGAF.

V is TRBV7-2 and J is TRBJ1-5. CDR1 is SGHTA and CDR2 is FQGNSA in the germline V gene. The CDR3 spans 14 residues. CDR3: CASSEAQGNQPQHF.

The chain joins TRBV7-6 to TRBJ1-5; TCRdb's D call of TRBD1 is untestable without DNA. CDR3 length: 17 amino acids. Germline CDR1 SGHVS, CDR2 FNYEAQ. The CDR3 region is CASSPGNRGGGNQPQHF.

The chain combines TRBV12-5 with TRBJ1-1; there is no DNA to check the TCRdb D call of TRBD1. The CDR3 runs 13 residues. Germline V gives CDR1 LGHNT, CDR2 FRNRAP. The CDR3: CASGLTGLPEAFF.

The CDR3 region is CSGGQGAFYNEQFF. The chain employs TRBV29-1 and TRBJ2-1; TCRdb's assignment of TRBD1 cannot be checked, as there is no DNA. CDR1 is SQVTM, CDR2 ANQGSEA, per germline. The CDR3 is 14 residues long.

The chain recombines TRBV20-1 with TRBJ2-1. The CDR3 covers 17 residues. Germline V gene lookup returns CDR1 DFQATT and CDR2 SNEGSKA (reference sequence). CDR3 amino acids: CSARSLAGIRRLDEQFF.

The chain links TRBV28 to TRBJ2-7; absent DNA, TCRdb's TRBD2 call cannot be checked. This CDR3 spans 14 amino acids. Germline assignment: CDR1 MDHEN and CDR2 SYDVKM. The CDR3 sequence is CASSKGLSSYEQYF. The full variable domain, in which reference TRBV28 and TRBJ2-7 provide the parts outside the CDR3, is DVKVTQSSRYLVKRTGEKVFLECVQDMDHENMFWYRQDPGLGLRLIYFSYDVKMKEKGDIPEGYSVSREKKERFSLILESASTNQTSMYLCASSKGLSSYEQYFGPGTRLTVT.

The J gene is TRBJ2-7, the V gene TRBV10-2; TCRdb's assignment of TRBD1 cannot be checked, as there is no DNA. The CDR3 is made up of 13 amino acids. The germline CDR1 and CDR2 sequences are WSHSY and SAAADI. CDR3 amino acids: CASEPGLNYEQYF.

The chain uses TRBV29-1 and TRBJ2-3. The CDR3 runs 15 residues. Germline V lookup: CDR1 SQVTM, CDR2 ANQGSEA. CDR3 loop: CSVEDLTYGTDTQYF.

J is TRBJ1-2 and V is TRBV29-1. Germline-derived CDR1 and CDR2 are SQVTM and ANQGSEA. This CDR3 spans 11 amino acids. CDR3 in amino acids: CSALWGFGYTF.

The rearrangement uses TRBV29-1 and TRBJ2-1; no DNA is available, so the TRBD1 call from TCRdb remains unchecked. CDR1 SQVTM and CDR2 ANQGSEA come from the germline V gene. This CDR3 has 13 amino acids. The CDR3 reads CSVEQGEYNEQFF.

The chain recombines TRBV30 with TRBJ2-1; TCRdb names TRBD2, which stays unverified in the absence of DNA. The CDR3 is made up of 16 amino acids. Germline V gene sequence: CDR1 GTSNPN, CDR2 SVGIG (reference sequence). The CDR3 spells CAWSSEMSGGPNEQFF.

This chain joins TRBV29-1 and TRBJ2-7; TCRdb picks TRBD1, but there is no DNA to check that call. Germline V gives CDR1 SQVTM, CDR2 ANQGSEA. The CDR3 sequence is 12 residues long. The CDR3 protein is CSIKGDTYEQYF.

This chain uses TRBV3-1 with TRBJ2-1. This CDR3 has 16 amino acids. CDR1 and CDR2 (germline): LGHDT, YNNKEL (reference sequence). The CDR3: CASSQDRRSSYNEQFF.

This chain uses TRBV7-9 with TRBJ1-1; lacking DNA, the TRBD1 call made by TCRdb goes unchecked. CDR1 SEHNR and CDR2 FQNEAQ come from the germline V gene (reference sequence). This CDR3 is built from 13 residues. The CDR3 region is CASTPSLNTEAFF.